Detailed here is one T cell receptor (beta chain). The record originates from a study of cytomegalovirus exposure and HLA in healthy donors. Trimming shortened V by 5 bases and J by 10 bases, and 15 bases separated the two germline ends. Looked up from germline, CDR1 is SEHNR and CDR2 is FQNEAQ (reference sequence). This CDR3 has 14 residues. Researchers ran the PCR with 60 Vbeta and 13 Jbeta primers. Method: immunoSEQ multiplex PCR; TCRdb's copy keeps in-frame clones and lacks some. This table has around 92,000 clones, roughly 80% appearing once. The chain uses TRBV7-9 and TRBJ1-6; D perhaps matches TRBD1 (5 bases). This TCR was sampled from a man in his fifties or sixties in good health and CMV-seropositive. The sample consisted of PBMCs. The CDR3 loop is CASSRGDTGSPLHF. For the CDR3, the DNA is TGTGCCAGCAGCAGGGGCGACACGGGCTCACCCCTCCACTTT.